Below, 21 T cell receptor beta chains from the same sample are listed, as sequenced in a study of a mutant IDH1 vaccine in newly diagnosed glioma. Antigens for these TCRs are unknown. Sequenced by immunoSEQ multiplex PCR; TCRdb stores in-frame clones only, minus some. This sample has 55,000 or so clones, with 90% to 95% found just once. Stated time point: week 11, during vaccination. Topical imiquimod was applied with each vaccine dose, which held 300 ug of mutant IDH1 20-mer peptide. The starting material was PBMCs, obtained from a glioma patient whose treatment included an IDH1 peptide vaccine. The origin of the receptors is a man aged 45-65 years with glioma.

The chain links TRBV9 to TRBJ2-3, with 9 bases matching TRBD1. Germline values: CDR1 SGDLS, CDR2 YYNGEE. V shed 0 bases and J 3 bases; nucleotides not matched to a gene: 5. This CDR3 is 16 amino acids long. The CDR3 DNA follows: TGTGCCAGCAGCGTAGGGGACAGGGAGGGGACAGATACGCAGTATTTT. Translation gives CASSVGDREGTDTQYF.

The chain couples TRBV28 to TRBJ2-7; TRBD1 might be the D (5 bases). The germline V gene has CDR1 MDHEN and CDR2 SYDVKM. The CDR3 contains 14 residues. V was pared by 2 bases and J by 7 bases, with 15 bases between. In DNA form, the CDR3 reads TGTGCCAGCAGTTTAGGACACACCAATGGGGAGCAGTACTTC. This sequence encodes CASSLGHTNGEQYF.

This chain links TRBV5-6 with TRBJ2-5; D gene uncertain. CDR1 and CDR2 from the germline V gene are SGHDT and YYEEEE. The CDR3 is 14 amino acids. The ends were cut back, 1 base at V and 0 bases at J, with 7 bases in the middle. The CDR3 coding sequence is TGTGCCAGCAGCTTGCGACATTACCAAGAGACCCAGTACTTC. Its protein product is CASSLRHYQETQYF.

This chain joins TRBV25-1 and TRBJ1-4; tentative D call: TRBD1 (6 bases). Trimming stripped 1 base from V and 7 bases from J, with 13 bases between. This CDR3 has 15 residues. Germline V gene sequence: CDR1 MGHDK, CDR2 SYGVNS. The CDR3 loop reads CASSESGGSSEKLFF. In DNA, the CDR3 is TGTGCCAGCAGTGAATCCGGGGGCTCGAGTGAAAAACTGTTTTTT. Complete variable domain (other parts from reference TRBV25-1 and TRBJ1-4): EADIYQTPRYLVIGTGKKITLECSQTMGHDKMYWYQQDPGMELHLIHYSYGVNSTEKGDLSSESTVSRIRTEHFPLTLESARPSHTSQYLCASSESGGSSEKLFFGSGTQLSVL.

This clone was seen only a few times. J is TRBJ2-3 and V is TRBV15; the D gene is possibly TRBD2 (5 bases). CDR1 is LNHNV, CDR2 YYDKDF, per germline (reference sequence). The CDR3 is 14 residues long. V lost 1 base and J lost 5, with 10 bases in between. The CDR3 DNA reads as TGTGCCACCAGCAGAGGACTAATCCAAGATACGCAGTATTTT. Encoded protein: CATSRGLIQDTQYF.

The chain joins TRBV7-2 to TRBJ1-2; D ambiguous. Germline V gene data show CDR1 as SGHTA and CDR2 as FQGNSA. The V gene lost 3 bases and the J gene lost 8 bases, with 10 bases spanning the gap. There are 12 residues in the CDR3. The chain's CDR3 is CASSFDLGGYTF. CDR3 DNA sequence: TGTGCCAGCAGCTTCGACCTTGGGGGCTACACCTTC.

The rearrangement uses TRBV5-5 and TRBJ2-3; no clear D. Trimming pared 2 bases from V and 5 bases from J, leaving 6 bases between. Germline V gene sequence: CDR1 SGHKS, CDR2 YYEKEE (reference sequence). The length of the CDR3 is 12 residues. In DNA form, the CDR3 reads TGTGCCAGCAGCTTTGTCCTAGATACGCAGTATTTT. Encoded protein: CASSFVLDTQYF.

This chain uses TRBV7-9 with TRBJ2-1; D ambiguous. CDR1 SEHNR and CDR2 FQNEAQ come from the germline V gene (reference sequence). Between the trimmed V and J ends, which lost 6 bases and 3 bases, there was a span of 9 bases. This CDR3 is built from 13 residues. The CDR3 nucleotides read TGTGCCAGCAGTAATGGCTTCTACAATGAGCAGTTCTTC. The encoded protein is CASSNGFYNEQFF.

The V call is TRBV9, the J call TRBJ2-2, with a tentative D call TRBD1 (6 bases). This CDR3 comprises 15 residues. Germline V gene sequence: CDR1 SGDLS, CDR2 YYNGEE. V lost 3 bases to trimming and J lost 4 bases, with 13 bases between them. The CDR3 is CASSGTDSRTGELFF. CDR3 nucleotides: TGTGCCAGCAGCGGGACGGACAGTCGCACCGGGGAGCTGTTTTTT.

This clone qualifies as medium-sized. The chain uses TRBV9 and TRBJ2-7; 11 bases are shared with TRBD2. This CDR3 comprises 16 residues. Germline-derived CDR1 and CDR2 are SGDLS and YYNGEE. V was pared by 2 bases and J by 3 bases, with 7 bases of the junction left unmatched. The CDR3 loop reads CASSVSSGTSGYEQYF. In DNA form, the CDR3 reads TGTGCCAGCAGCGTCTCATCCGGGACTAGCGGCTACGAGCAGTACTTC.

The V gene is TRBV5-4, the J gene TRBJ2-5; 9 nucleotides line up with TRBD2. Germline V gene sequence: CDR1 SGHNT, CDR2 YYREEE (reference sequence). The length of the CDR3 is 15 residues. V shed 2 bases and J 5 bases; nucleotides not matched to a gene: 7. The CDR3 DNA reads as TGTGCCAGCAGCTTTGGGGCGGGAGGGGTCGAGACCCAGTACTTC. This translates into CASSFGAGGVETQYF. The full variable domain, rest sourced from reference TRBV5-4 and TRBJ2-5, is ETGVTQSPTHLIKTRGQQVTLRCSSQSGHNTVSWYQQALGQGPQFIFQYYREEENGRGNFPPRFSGLQFPNYSSELNVNALELDDSALYLCASSFGAGGVETQYFGPGTRLLVL.

Regarding this clone: Other DNA sequences in the sample encode the same CDR3. The chain is built from TRBV2 and TRBJ1-2; maybe TRBD1 (5 bases). The V end was cut by 4 bases, the J end by 3 bases, with 6 bases between. Germline loops: CDR1 SNHLY, CDR2 FYNNEI. The CDR3 runs to 12 residues. Here the CDR3 reads CASSGGDYGYTF. Here the CDR3 DNA reads TGTGCCAGCAGTGGAGGGGACTATGGCTACACCTTC.

This sequence joins TRBV7-2 and TRBJ1-6, with D unresolved. Trimming removed 1 base at V and 8 bases at J, with 12 bases between. This CDR3 is built from 15 residues. Germline CDR1 and CDR2: SGHTA and FQGNSA. CDR3 DNA sequence: TGTGCCAGCAGCTTAGTGACCGGGGATTATTCACCCCTCCACTTT. This codes for CASSLVTGDYSPLHF.

This clone occurred a few times. V usage is TRBV6-6 and J usage is TRBJ1-1; weak D call: TRBD1 (6 bases). Trimming stripped 7 bases from V and 0 bases from J, with 15 bases between. Germline V gene sequence: CDR1 MNHNY, CDR2 SVGAGI (reference sequence). The length of the CDR3 is 15 residues. CDR3 protein: CASTIGGGMNTEAFF. The CDR3 DNA is TGTGCCAGCACTATAGGAGGGGGAATGAACACTGAAGCTTTCTTT.

This clone is judged medium-sized. The chain couples TRBV10-3 to TRBJ1-1; unclear D gene. V was clipped by 4 bases and J by 3 bases, with 12 bases between them. This CDR3 contains 14 residues. Germline lookup yields CDR1 ENHRY and CDR2 SYGVKD. The CDR3 nucleotides read TGTGCCATCAGTGCCGGGAACGGATACACTGAAGCTTTCTTT. It yields the protein CAISAGNGYTEAFF.

The J gene is TRBJ1-6, the V gene TRBV5-1; D is uncertain. This CDR3 is built from 13 residues. The V gene lost 4 bases and the J gene lost 9 bases, with 11 bases spanning the gap. The germline CDR1 and CDR2 sequences are SGHRS and YFSETQ. This CDR3 reads CASSVTGGSPLHF. For the CDR3, the DNA is TGCGCCAGCAGCGTCACGGGAGGTTCACCCCTCCACTTT.

In its sample, this clone was seen once. Written as DNA, the CDR3 is TGTGCCAGCAGTTTAGTAGAGACCCAGTACTTC. It codes for CASSLVETQYF. The gene calls are TRBV28 and TRBJ2-5; D unresolved. This CDR3 contains 11 residues. Germline V gives CDR1 MDHEN, CDR2 SYDVKM. V lost 2 bases and J 4 bases, leaving 2 bases between the germline ends. The variable domain in full, completed from reference TRBV28 and TRBJ2-5, reads DVKVTQSSRYLVKRTGEKVFLECVQDMDHENMFWYRQDPGLGLRLIYFSYDVKMKEKGDIPEGYSVSREKKERFSLILESASTNQTSMYLCASSLVETQYFGPGTRLLVL.

The rearrangement uses TRBV30 and TRBJ2-7; D unresolved. This CDR3 region has 11 residues. V was trimmed by 2 bases and J by 4 bases, leaving 6 bases between them. From germline, CDR1 is GTSNPN and CDR2 SVGIG (reference sequence). The DNA of the CDR3 is TGTGCCTGGAGTAGGAGATACGAGCAGTACTTC. It is translated as CAWSRRYEQYF.

The V and J genes are TRBV5-1 and TRBJ2-1; 12 bases align to TRBD2. The CDR3 has 17 amino acids. CDR1 is SGHRS, CDR2 YFSETQ, per germline. The V and J ends lost 4 bases and 4 bases, in that order; junction bases with no gene match: 9. The CDR3 sequence: CASSTGGLAGSYNEQFF. The CDR3 DNA is TGCGCCAGCAGCACGGGGGGACTAGCGGGCTCGTACAATGAGCAGTTCTTC.

This chain connects TRBV2 to TRBJ2-5; TRBD2 matches at 9 bases. With the DNA end fitting TRBJ2-7 better, the J assignment may be wrong. CDR3 length: 13 residues. Germline lookup yields CDR1 SNHLY and CDR2 FYNNEI. The CDR3 is CASNSGSSYEQYF. The CDR3 coding sequence is TGTGCCAGCAATAGCGGGAGTTCCTACGAGCAGTACTTC.

This chain connects TRBV7-3 to TRBJ2-7, with 8 bases matching TRBD1. This CDR3 comprises 13 residues. V lost 4 bases, J lost 5 bases, and 4 bases stayed unmatched. Looked up from germline, CDR1 is SGHTA and CDR2 is FQGTGA. The CDR3 protein is CASSWNRGDEQYF. CDR3 nucleotide sequence: TGTGCCAGCAGCTGGAACAGGGGGGACGAGCAGTACTTC.